Listed below are T cell receptor beta chains from one sample, sequenced in a study of blood T cells in healthy people across ages. In TCRdb, the 5' RACE reads were re-called with MiXCR into one record per CDR3 protein. The data show about 1.8 million distinct CDR3 sequences, with around half seen just once and over 2% held by the top ten. Sequenced: blood. Receptor source: a woman aged 40 to 50 in good health. Both conserved end residues are part of each CDR3. D genes are given only for firm matches. A row's size may be missing; if present it is once, few, many or a size class.

V gene	clone size	J gene	D gene	CDR3 DNA	CDR3 protein
TRBV7-9	-	TRBJ2-1	TRBD2	TGTGCCAGCAGCCCTAAGACGGGGGGCAATGAGCAGTTCTTC	CASSPKTGGNEQFF
TRBV7-8	few	TRBJ2-7	-	TGTGCCAGCAGCTTAGTTGGGGCCAGTCCCCCCTACGAGCAGTACTTC	CASSLVGASPPYEQYF
TRBV24-1	-	TRBJ2-5	TRBD2	TGTGCCACCAGTGAAAAGGGACTAGCGGGGGGAGAGACCCAGTACTTC	CATSEKGLAGGETQYF
TRBV2	-	TRBJ2-7	-	TGTGCCAGCAGTCTCCTAGACAACCTCTACGAGCAGTACTTC	CASSLLDNLYEQYF
TRBV4-2	few	TRBJ2-5	TRBD2	TGTGCCAGCAGCCACCACGGGACTAGCGGGGGGGCCACAGAGACCCAGTACTTC	CASSHHGTSGGATETQYF
TRBV20-1	few	TRBJ1-2	TRBD1	TGCAGTCGTGACAGGGAAGACTATGGCTACACCTTC	CSRDREDYGYTF
TRBV12-3/TRBV12-4	-	TRBJ2-7	TRBD1	TGTGCCAGTAAGGGGGCAGGGTTCTACGAGCAGTACTTC	CASKGAGFYEQYF
TRBV7-2	few	TRBJ2-5	-	TGTGCCAGCAGCAAAGCGAGGGGCCGCCAAGAGACCCAGTACTTC	CASSKARGRQETQYF
TRBV6-6	-	TRBJ2-3	-	TGTGCCAGTAAATCCTTCACAGATACGCAGTATTTT	CASKSFTDTQYF
TRBV4-1	-	TRBJ2-3	-	TGCGCCAGCAGCCCTGGGACTTCTCTAAGCACAGATACGCAGTATTTT	CASSPGTSLSTDTQYF
TRBV6-2/TRBV6-3	-	TRBJ2-5	-	TGTGCCAGCAGTTACTCGGTTTCGGGGACCCAGTACTTC	CASSYSVSGTQYF
TRBV20-1	few	TRBJ2-3	TRBD1	TGCAGTGCTACCCTCGGGACAGGGAGCGATACGCAGTATTTT	CSATLGTGSDTQYF
TRBV27	-	TRBJ2-1	TRBD1	TGTGCCAGCATGGGGACAGGGGGCCTCAATGAGCAGTTCTTC	CASMGTGGLNEQFF
TRBV11-2	-	TRBJ2-7	-	TGTGCCAGCAGCACGGTGACTAGTACGGTTTCCTACGAGCAGTACTTC	CASSTVTSTVSYEQYF
TRBV20-1	-	TRBJ2-5	TRBD2	TGCAGTGCCGAAACCAGACTAGCGTACGGGACCCAGTACTTC	CSAETRLAYGTQYF
TRBV5-8	-	TRBJ1-2	-	TGTGCCAGCAGCTTGGGGGGCCTGGGCTATGGCTACACCTTC	CASSLGGLGYGYTF
TRBV24-1	-	TRBJ1-1	TRBD1	TGTGCCACCAGTGACCCAGGTCGGACAGGGGGTGAAGCTTTCTTT	CATSDPGRTGGEAFF
TRBV18	-	TRBJ2-7	-	TGTGCCAGCTCAAATAATAGGCAAAGTGGTGGTGAGCAGTACTTC	CASSNNRQSGGEQYF
TRBV20-1	few	TRBJ2-1	TRBD2	TGCAGTGCAAAGGGGACTAGCGGGGTCTCCTACAATGAGCAGTTCTTC	CSAKGTSGVSYNEQFF
TRBV20-1	few	TRBJ2-3	-	TGCAGTGCCGAACCAGGTGGGGATACGCAGTATTTT	CSAEPGGDTQYF
TRBV7-2	-	TRBJ1-1	-	TGTGCCAGCAGCTCTTCTAAGTCCGGGCACACTGAAGCTTTCTTT	CASSSSKSGHTEAFF
TRBV5-5	-	TRBJ2-3	-	TGTGTCAGCAGCTATAGGACAGCCACTAGCACAGATACGCAGTATTTT	CVSSYRTATSTDTQYF
TRBV3-1	few	TRBJ2-1	-	TGTGCCAGCAGCCAAGATATCCAGGAAAAGTTCTTC	CASSQDIQEKFF
TRBV7-2	-	TRBJ1-4	-	TGTGCCAGCAGCTCCCGGGGTAGCGCAGCACCAAATGAAAAACTGTTTTTT	CASSSRGSAAPNEKLFF
TRBV7-9	-	TRBJ2-7	-	TGTGCCAGCAGCTTAGTAGGTGGTGATCACGAGCAGTACTTC	CASSLVGGDHEQYF
TRBV5-1	few	TRBJ2-1	-	TGCGCCAGCAGTCGGGGATATGACAATGAGCAGTTCTTC	CASSRGYDNEQFF
TRBV29-1	-	TRBJ1-5	-	TGCAGCGTACGAGGAGTTGGAGGTCAGCCCCAGCATTTT	CSVRGVGGQPQHF
TRBV10-3	-	TRBJ2-7	-	TGTGCCATCGGGTTGGGCTACGAGCAGTACTTC	CAIGLGYEQYF
TRBV18	-	TRBJ2-6	-	TGTGCCAGCTCACTTGGCGAAGGGGGTTCTGGGGCCAACGTCCTGACTTTC	CASSLGEGGSGANVLTF
TRBV7-2	few	TRBJ2-5	-	TGTGCCAGCAGGCAAAGCGGAGGGGGGACCCAGTACTTC	CASRQSGGGTQYF
TRBV27	once	TRBJ1-1	-	TGTGCCAGCACCTCCATCGGCGGATACACTGAAGCTTTCTTT	CASTSIGGYTEAFF
TRBV24-1	-	TRBJ2-1	TRBD1	TGTGCCACCGGGGGACAGCACTACAATGAGCAGTTCTTC	CATGGQHYNEQFF
TRBV7-9	-	TRBJ2-1	TRBD2	TGTGCCAGCAGCCATGGGACTAGCGGGATCCATGAGCAGTTCTTC	CASSHGTSGIHEQFF
TRBV7-2	once	TRBJ2-7	-	TGTGCCAGCACCTACAGCGGGCATCTCTACGAGCAGTACTTC	CASTYSGHLYEQYF
TRBV5-5	-	TRBJ1-2	-	TGTGCCAGCAGCGGCGGGACTTCCATTAACTATGGCTACACCTTC	CASSGGTSINYGYTF
TRBV7-2	few	TRBJ2-5	TRBD1	TGTGCCAGCACTCCGGACAGGGGGAGAGAGACCCAGTACTTC	CASTPDRGRETQYF
TRBV6-5	-	TRBJ1-2	-	TGTGCCAGCAGTACTGGGGGGGGGCGACCTAACTATGGCTACACCTTC	CASSTGGGRPNYGYTF
TRBV5-6	-	TRBJ1-1	TRBD1	TGTGCCAGCAGCTGGAAAGGGACAGGAGGGAACACTGAAGCTTTCTTT	CASSWKGTGGNTEAFF
TRBV4-3	few	TRBJ2-1	-	TGCGCCAGCAGCCAAGAGTCCCGGGGATTCAGCTCCTACAATGAGCAGTTCTTC	CASSQESRGFSSYNEQFF
TRBV20-1	few	TRBJ2-1	-	TGCAGTGCTAGACCTCCCGGAGGGCCTAGCTCCTACAATGAGCAGTTCTTC	CSARPPGGPSSYNEQFF
TRBV28	-	TRBJ1-2	-	TGTGCCAGCAGGGGGAACAGGGTGGGAGGCTACACCTTC	CASRGNRVGGYTF
TRBV7-2	few	TRBJ2-1	TRBD2	TGTGCCAGCAGCTTATATTCGCTAGCGGGGACCTTCTCCTACAATGAGCAGTTCTTC	CASSLYSLAGTFSYNEQFF
TRBV4-1	-	TRBJ2-3	TRBD2	TGCGCCAGCAGCCAATTAATAGCGGGGGTTGGCACAGATACGCAGTATTTT	CASSQLIAGVGTDTQYF
TRBV20-1	-	TRBJ2-3	TRBD1	TGCAGTGCTAGAGGACAGGGGAAAAGAGGGGGCACAGATACGCAGTATTTT	CSARGQGKRGGTDTQYF